This T cell receptor beta chain was profiled in a study of blood T cell repertoires in COVID-19. CDR1 is SGHRS, CDR2 YFSETQ, per germline. Trimming took 4 bases from V and 5 from J; bases not matched to a gene: 5. The CDR3 is 14 amino acids. The protocol was immunoSEQ multiplex PCR, while the TCRdb copy is restricted to in-frame clones and leaves out a portion. The table has 250,000 to 400,000 clones, 85% seen once. The sequence derives from a woman in her 30s who had been exposed to COVID-19. The chain combines TRBV5-1 with TRBJ1-4; TRBD1 aligns across 7 bases. The sample taken for sequencing was PBMCs or T cells enriched from blood (not recorded which). CDR3 region: CASSQTGRNEKLFF. The CDR3 DNA reads TGCGCCAGCAGCCAGACAGGGAGGAATGAAAAACTGTTTTTT.